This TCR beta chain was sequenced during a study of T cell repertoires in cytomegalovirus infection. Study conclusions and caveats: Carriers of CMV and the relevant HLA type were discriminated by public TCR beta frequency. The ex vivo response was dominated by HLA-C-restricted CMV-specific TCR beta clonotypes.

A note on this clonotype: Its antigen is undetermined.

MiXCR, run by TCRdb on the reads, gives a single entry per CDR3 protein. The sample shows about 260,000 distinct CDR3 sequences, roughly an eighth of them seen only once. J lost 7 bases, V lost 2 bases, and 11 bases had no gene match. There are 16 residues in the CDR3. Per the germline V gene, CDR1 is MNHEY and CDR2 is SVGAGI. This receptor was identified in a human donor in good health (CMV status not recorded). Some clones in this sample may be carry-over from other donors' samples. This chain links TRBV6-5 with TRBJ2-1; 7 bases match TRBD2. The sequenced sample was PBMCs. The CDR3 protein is CASSYKGGSAVNEQFF. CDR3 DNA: TGTGCCAGCAGTTACAAGGGCGGGAGTGCCGTGAATGAGCAGTTCTTC.